This T cell receptor beta chain emerged from a study of HIV-infected patients and healthy controls. Findings and caveats of the study: Significant mean usage differences between HIV-infected patients and controls involved eight alpha and eight beta V genes.

Reverse transcription used approximately 500 ng RNA and constant-region primers for alpha and beta. Separate chain-specific third strand synthesis with multiplexing indices produced the alpha and beta libraries. TCRdb reprocessed the 5' RACE reads via MiXCR and lists one record per CDR3 protein. The data contain about 9,600 distinct CDR3 sequences, around 5.3% of them singletons. All unsorted peripheral T cells were captured because whole blood was used without fractionation. CDR3 length: 14 residues. V lost 6 bases, J lost 5 bases, and 8 bases stayed unmatched. Germline V gene data show CDR1 as LNHDA and CDR2 as SQIVND (reference sequence). The table lists this clonotype with many counts. Antigen: not known.

The origin of this receptor is an adult with HIV infection. The chain combines TRBV19 with TRBJ1-1; TRBD1 matches 8 bases. The source material was blood, sampled before antiretroviral therapy. CDR3 bases: TGTGCCAGTAGGGACACAGGGGGATTTACTGAAGCTTTCTTT. Its protein is CASRDTGGFTEAFF.